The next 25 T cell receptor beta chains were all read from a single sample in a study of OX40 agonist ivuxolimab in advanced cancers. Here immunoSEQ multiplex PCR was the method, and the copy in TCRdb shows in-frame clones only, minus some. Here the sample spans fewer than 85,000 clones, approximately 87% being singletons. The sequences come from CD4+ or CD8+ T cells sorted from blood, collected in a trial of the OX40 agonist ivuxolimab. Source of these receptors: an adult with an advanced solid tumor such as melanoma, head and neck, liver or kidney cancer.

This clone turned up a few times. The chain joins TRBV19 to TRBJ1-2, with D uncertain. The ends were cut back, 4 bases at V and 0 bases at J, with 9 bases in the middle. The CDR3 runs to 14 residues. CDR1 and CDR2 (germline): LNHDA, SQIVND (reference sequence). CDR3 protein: CASSRQVTNYGYTF. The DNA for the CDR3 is TGTGCCAGTAGTAGGCAGGTGACTAACTATGGCTACACCTTC.

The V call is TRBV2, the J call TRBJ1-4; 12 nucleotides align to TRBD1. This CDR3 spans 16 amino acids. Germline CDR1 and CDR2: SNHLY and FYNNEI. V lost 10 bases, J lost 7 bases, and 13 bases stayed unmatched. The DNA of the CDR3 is TGTGCCACCTACGGGACAGGGGGCTCGATTTTTGAAAAACTGTTTTTT. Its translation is CATYGTGGSIFEKLFF.

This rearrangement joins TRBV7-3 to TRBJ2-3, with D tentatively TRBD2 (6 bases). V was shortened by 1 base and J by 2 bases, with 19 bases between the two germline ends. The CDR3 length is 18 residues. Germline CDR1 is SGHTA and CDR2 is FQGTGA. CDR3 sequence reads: CASSLSPTRDSPTDTQYF. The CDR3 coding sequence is TGTGCCAGCAGCTTAAGTCCGACCCGGGACTCCCCCACAGATACGCAGTATTTT. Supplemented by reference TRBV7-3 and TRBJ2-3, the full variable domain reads GAGVSQTPSNKVTEKGKYVELRCDPISGHTALYWYRQSLGQGPEFLIYFQGTGAADDSGLPNDRFFAVRPEGSVSTLKIQRTERGDSAVYLCASSLSPTRDSPTDTQYFGPGTRLTVL.

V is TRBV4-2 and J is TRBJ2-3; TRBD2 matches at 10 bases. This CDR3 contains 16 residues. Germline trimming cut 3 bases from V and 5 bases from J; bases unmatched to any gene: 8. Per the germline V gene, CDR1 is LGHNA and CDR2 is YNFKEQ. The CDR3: CASSQEGTSVLDTQYF. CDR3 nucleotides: TGTGCCAGCAGCCAGGAAGGGACTAGCGTGTTAGATACGCAGTATTTT.

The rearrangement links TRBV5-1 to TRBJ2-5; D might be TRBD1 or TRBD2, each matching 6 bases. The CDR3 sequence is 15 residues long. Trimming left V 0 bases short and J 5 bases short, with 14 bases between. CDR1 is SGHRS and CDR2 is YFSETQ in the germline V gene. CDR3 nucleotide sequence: TGCGCCAGCAGCTTGGCCCTACTAGGGGGGGAGACCCAGTACTTC. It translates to CASSLALLGGETQYF.

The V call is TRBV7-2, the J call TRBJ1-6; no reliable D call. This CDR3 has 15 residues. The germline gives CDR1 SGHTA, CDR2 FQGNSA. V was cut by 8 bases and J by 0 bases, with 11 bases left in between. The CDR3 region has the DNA TGTGCCAGCTCAGAGGTCAGCTCCTATAATTCACCCCTCCACTTT. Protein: CASSEVSSYNSPLHF. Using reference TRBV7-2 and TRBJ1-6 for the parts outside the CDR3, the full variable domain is GAGVSQSPSNKVTEKGKDVELRCDPISGHTALYWYRQSLGQGLEFLIYFQGNSAPDKSGLPSDRFSAERTGGSVSTLTIQRTQQEDSAVYLCASSEVSSYNSPLHFGNGTRLTVT.

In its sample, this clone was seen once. CDR3 DNA: TGCGCCAGCAGTGAGAATGGACAGAACACTGAAGCTTTCTTT. It is translated as CASSENGQNTEAFF. This sequence joins TRBV10-2 and TRBJ1-1, with D perhaps matching TRBD1 (5 bases). Germline CDR1 WSHSY, CDR2 SAAADI. Trimming removed 2 bases from V and 1 base from J, with 8 bases in between. This CDR3 has 14 residues.

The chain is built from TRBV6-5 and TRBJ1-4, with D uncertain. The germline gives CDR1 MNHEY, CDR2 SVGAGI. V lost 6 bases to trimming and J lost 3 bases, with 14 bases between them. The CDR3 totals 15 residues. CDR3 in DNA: TGTGCCAGCAGAAAACTCGGGAGGGCTAATGAAAAACTGTTTTTT. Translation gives CASRKLGRANEKLFF.

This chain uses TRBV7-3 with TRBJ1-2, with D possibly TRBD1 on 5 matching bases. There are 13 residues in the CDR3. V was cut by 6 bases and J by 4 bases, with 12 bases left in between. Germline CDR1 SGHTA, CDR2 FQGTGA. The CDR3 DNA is TGTGCCAGCAGTCCAGGGTCTGGCTATGGCTACACCTTC. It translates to CASSPGSGYGYTF.

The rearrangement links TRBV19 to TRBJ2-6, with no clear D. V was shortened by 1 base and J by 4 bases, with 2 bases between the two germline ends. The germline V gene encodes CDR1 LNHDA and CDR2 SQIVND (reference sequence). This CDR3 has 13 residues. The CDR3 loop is CASSIAGANVLTF. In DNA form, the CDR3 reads TGTGCCAGTAGTATAGCCGGGGCCAACGTCCTGACTTTC. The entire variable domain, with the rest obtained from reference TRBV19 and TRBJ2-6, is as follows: DGGITQSPKYLFRKEGQNVTLSCEQNLNHDAMYWYRQDPGQGLRLIYYSQIVNDFQKGDIAEGYSVSREKKESFPLTVTSAQKNPTAFYLCASSIAGANVLTFGAGSRLTVL.

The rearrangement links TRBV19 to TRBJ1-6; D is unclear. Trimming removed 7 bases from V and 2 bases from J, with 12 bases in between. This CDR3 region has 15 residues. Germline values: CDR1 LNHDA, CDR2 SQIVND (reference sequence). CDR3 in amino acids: CASTRTRAYNSPLHF. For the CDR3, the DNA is TGTGCCAGTACACGGACGCGGGCCTATAATTCACCCCTCCACTTT.

CDR3: CAWSAGHYAQPQHF. The CDR3, as DNA: TGTGCCTGGAGTGCAGGACACTATGCGCAGCCCCAGCATTTT. J is TRBJ1-5 and V is TRBV30; D is perhaps TRBD1 (5 bases). This CDR3 region has 14 residues. Germline V gene lookup returns CDR1 GTSNPN and CDR2 SVGIG (reference sequence). With 1 base removed from V and 7 bases from J, the gap between germline ends came to 14 bases.

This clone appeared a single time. The CDR3 DNA reads TGTGCCAGCAGCCAACGTAACACCCCGGATGGCTACACCTTC. Translated, it gives CASSQRNTPDGYTF. This chain joins TRBV9 and TRBJ1-2; D uncertain. Germline V gives CDR1 SGDLS, CDR2 YYNGEE. Trimming took off 4 bases at V and 6 bases at J, with 16 bases between the two ends. The CDR3 covers 14 residues.

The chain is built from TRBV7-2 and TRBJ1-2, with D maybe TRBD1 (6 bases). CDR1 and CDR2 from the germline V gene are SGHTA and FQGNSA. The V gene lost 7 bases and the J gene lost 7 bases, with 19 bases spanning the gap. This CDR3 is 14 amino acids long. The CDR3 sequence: CASTREGGGGGYTF. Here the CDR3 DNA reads TGTGCCAGCACCCGAGAGGGAGGGGGAGGTGGCTACACCTTC. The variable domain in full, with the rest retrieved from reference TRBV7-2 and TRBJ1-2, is GAGVSQSPSNKVTEKGKDVELRCDPISGHTALYWYRQSLGQGLEFLIYFQGNSAPDKSGLPSDRFSAERTGGSVSTLTIQRTQQEDSAVYLCASTREGGGGGYTFGSGTRLTVV.

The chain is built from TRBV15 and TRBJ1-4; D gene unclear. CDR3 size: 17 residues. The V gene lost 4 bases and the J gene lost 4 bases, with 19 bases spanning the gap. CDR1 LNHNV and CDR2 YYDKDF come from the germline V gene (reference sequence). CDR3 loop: CATSTRAPPFFNEKLFF. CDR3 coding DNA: TGTGCCACCAGCACTCGAGCCCCCCCTTTTTTTAATGAAAAACTGTTTTTT.

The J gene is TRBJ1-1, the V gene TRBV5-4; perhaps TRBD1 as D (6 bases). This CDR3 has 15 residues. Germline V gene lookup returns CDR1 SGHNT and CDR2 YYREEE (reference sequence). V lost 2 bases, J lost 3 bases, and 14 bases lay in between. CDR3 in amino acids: CASSFPGTHYTEAFF. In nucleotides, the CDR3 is TGTGCCAGCAGCTTCCCCGGGACACACTACACTGAAGCTTTCTTT.

The CDR3: CASTLPGLANYGYTF. CDR3 in DNA: TGTGCCAGCACACTACCCGGGTTAGCTAACTATGGCTACACCTTC. This chain connects TRBV6-4 to TRBJ1-2; D is unclear. The germline gives CDR1 MRHNA, CDR2 SNTAGT. Trimming removed 7 bases at V and 0 bases at J, with 15 bases between. The CDR3 extends over 15 amino acids.

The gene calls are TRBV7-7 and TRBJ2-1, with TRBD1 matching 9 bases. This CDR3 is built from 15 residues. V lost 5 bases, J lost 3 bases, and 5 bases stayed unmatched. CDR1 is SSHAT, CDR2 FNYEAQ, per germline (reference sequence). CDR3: CASSPDRGGYNEQFF. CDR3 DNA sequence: TGTGCCAGCAGCCCGGACAGGGGTGGCTACAATGAGCAGTTCTTC. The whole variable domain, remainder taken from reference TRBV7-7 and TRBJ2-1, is GAGVSQSPRYKVTKRGQDVTLRCDPISSHATLYWYQQALGQGPEFLTYFNYEAQPDKSGLPSDRFSAERPEGSISTLTIQRTEQRDSAMYRCASSPDRGGYNEQFFGPGTRLTVL.

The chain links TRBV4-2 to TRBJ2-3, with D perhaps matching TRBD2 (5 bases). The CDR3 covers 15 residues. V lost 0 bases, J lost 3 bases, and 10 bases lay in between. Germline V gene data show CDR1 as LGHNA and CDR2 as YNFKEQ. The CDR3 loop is CASSQEAVGTDTQYF. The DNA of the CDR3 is TGTGCCAGCAGCCAAGAAGCGGTGGGGACAGATACGCAGTATTTT.

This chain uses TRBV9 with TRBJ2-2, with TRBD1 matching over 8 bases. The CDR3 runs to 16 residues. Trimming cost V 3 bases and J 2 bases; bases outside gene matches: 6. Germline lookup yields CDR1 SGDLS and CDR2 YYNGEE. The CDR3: CASSASDRVNTGELFF. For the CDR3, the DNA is TGTGCCAGCAGCGCCTCGGACAGGGTAAACACCGGGGAGCTGTTTTTT.

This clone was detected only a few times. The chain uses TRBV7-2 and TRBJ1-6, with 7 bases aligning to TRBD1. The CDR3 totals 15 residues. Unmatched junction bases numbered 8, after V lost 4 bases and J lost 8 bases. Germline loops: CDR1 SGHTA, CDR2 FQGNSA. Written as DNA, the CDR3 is TGTGCCAGCAGCTCACGACAGGGCGGGGATTCACCCCTCCACTTT. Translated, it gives CASSSRQGGDSPLHF.

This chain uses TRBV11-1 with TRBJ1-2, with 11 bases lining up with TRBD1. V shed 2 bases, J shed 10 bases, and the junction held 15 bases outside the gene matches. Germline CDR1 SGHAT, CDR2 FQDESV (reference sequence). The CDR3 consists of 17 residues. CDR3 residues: CASSLFGGQGAFSHYTF. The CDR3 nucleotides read TGTGCCAGCAGCTTATTCGGTGGACAGGGGGCGTTCAGTCACTACACCTTC.

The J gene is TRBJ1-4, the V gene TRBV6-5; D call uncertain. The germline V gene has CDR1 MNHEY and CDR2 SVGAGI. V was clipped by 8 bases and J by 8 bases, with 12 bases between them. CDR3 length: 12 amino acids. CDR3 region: CASGSPPEKLFF. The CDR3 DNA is TGTGCCAGCGGGTCCCCTCCGGAAAAACTGTTTTTT.

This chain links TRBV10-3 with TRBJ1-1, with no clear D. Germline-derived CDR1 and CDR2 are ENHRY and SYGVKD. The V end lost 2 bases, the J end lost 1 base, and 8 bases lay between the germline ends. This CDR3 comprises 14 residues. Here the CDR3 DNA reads TGTGCCATCAGTGAGGAGCAGAGGAACACTGAAGCTTTCTTT. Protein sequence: CAISEEQRNTEAFF.

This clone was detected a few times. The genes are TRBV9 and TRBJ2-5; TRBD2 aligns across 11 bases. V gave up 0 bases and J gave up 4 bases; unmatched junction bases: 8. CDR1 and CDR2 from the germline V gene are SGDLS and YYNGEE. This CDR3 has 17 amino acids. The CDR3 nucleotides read TGTGCCAGCAGCGTAGCCCCCCTAGCGGGGGGTCTAGAGACCCAGTACTTC. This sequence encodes CASSVAPLAGGLETQYF.